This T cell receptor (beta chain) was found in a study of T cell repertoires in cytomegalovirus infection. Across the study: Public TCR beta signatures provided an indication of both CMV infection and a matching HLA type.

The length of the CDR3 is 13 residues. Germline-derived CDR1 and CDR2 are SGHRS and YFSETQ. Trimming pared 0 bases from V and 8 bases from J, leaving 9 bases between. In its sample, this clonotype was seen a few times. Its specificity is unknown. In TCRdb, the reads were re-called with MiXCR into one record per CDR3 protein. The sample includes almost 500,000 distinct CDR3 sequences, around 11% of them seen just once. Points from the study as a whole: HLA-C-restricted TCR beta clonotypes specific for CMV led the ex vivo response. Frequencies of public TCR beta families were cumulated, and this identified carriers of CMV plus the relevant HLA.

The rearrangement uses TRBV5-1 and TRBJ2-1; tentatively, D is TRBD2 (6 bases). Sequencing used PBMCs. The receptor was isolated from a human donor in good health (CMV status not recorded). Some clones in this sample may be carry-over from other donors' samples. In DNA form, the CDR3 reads TGCGCCAGCAGCTTGGGACTAGTCGATGAGCAGTTCTTC. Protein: CASSLGLVDEQFF.